This T cell receptor beta chain was observed in a study of shared clonotypes between healthy human individuals. Points from the study as a whole: The naive CD4 repertoires of several donors were compared, and around 5% of clonotypes were shared.

The run depth of the assay was deep. TCRdb's copy holds only in-frame clones and misses some; the assay was immunoSEQ multiplex PCR. Here the sample spans about 380,000 clones, about 96% being singletons. Worth noting for this clone: Its antigen is unidentified.

V lost 5 bases to trimming and J lost 2 bases, with 18 bases between them. The CDR3 is 16 amino acids. Germline V gene sequence: CDR1 SGHVS, CDR2 FQNEAQ. The receptor was isolated from a man in his thirties or forties in good health. This sequence joins TRBV7-8 and TRBJ1-1, with D tentatively TRBD1 (5 bases). Sequencing was done on a sample of memory CD8+ T cells sorted from blood. The subset here: CD45RO+ cells pooled with CCR7-negative TemRA cells. The CDR3 reads CASSPLGRRANTEAFF. DNA of the CDR3: TGTGCCAGCAGCCCCCTCGGACGCAGGGCTAACACTGAAGCTTTCTTT.